These 7 T cell receptor beta chains came from one sample sequenced in a study of PD-1 blockade in classical Hodgkin lymphoma. Some clones are missing from TCRdb's copy, which holds only in-frame ones; the method was immunoSEQ multiplex PCR. The sample contains about 35,000 clones, around nine tenths of which appear only once. Brentuximab vedotin exposure varied, and every patient relapsed after autologous stem cell transplantation. Negative selection with magnetic separation was used to purify CD4+ T cells from thawed PBMCs. The sequencing here drew on CD4+ T cells from blood, taken at baseline. All receptors come from a human donor with classical Hodgkin lymphoma.

The chain couples TRBV7-2 to TRBJ2-7; 14 bases are a match to TRBD2. V lost 0 bases, J lost 4 bases, and 14 bases stayed unmatched. Germline V gives CDR1 SGHTA, CDR2 FQGNSA. The CDR3 is made up of 20 amino acids. The CDR3 bases are TGTGCCAGCAGCTTAGCCTCTGCGACTAGCGGGAGGGCCCAAGCTTACGAGCAGTACTTC. Its protein product is CASSLASATSGRAQAYEQYF.

The chain has TRBV11-2 and TRBJ2-7; no firm D call. V gave up 0 bases and J gave up 3 bases, with 6 bases separating them. CDR1 and CDR2 from the germline V gene are SGHAT and FQNNGV. The CDR3 is 13 residues long. The CDR3 bases are TGTGCCAGCAGCTTAGAGAGGTTCTACGAGCAGTACTTC. This codes for CASSLERFYEQYF.

The chain employs TRBV11-3 and TRBJ1-3; TRBD1 matches at 7 bases. CDR3 length: 14 amino acids. Germline-derived CDR1 and CDR2 are SGHNT and YENEEA. J gave up 3 bases and V 5 bases, and 4 bases lay outside the gene matches. Here the CDR3 DNA reads TGTGCCAGCAGCCCACAGGGGCTTGGAAACACCATATATTTT. Translated, it gives CASSPQGLGNTIYF.

The chain links TRBV5-1 to TRBJ2-7; a possible D gene is TRBD2 (5 bases). This CDR3 comprises 13 residues. Germline CDR1 is SGHRS and CDR2 is YFSETQ. With 7 bases removed from V and 0 bases from J, the gap between germline ends came to 11 bases. CDR3 nucleotide sequence: TGCGCCAGCGCGGGTGTTAGCTCCTACGAGCAGTACTTC. It translates to CASAGVSSYEQYF.

V and J are TRBV29-1 and TRBJ2-7; TRBD2 agrees at 8 bases. V dropped 7 bases and J dropped 3; count of bases not matched to a gene: 8. CDR3 length: 13 amino acids. CDR1 and CDR2 (germline): SQVTM, ANQGSEA. The CDR3 DNA reads as TGCAGCGCCACCGGACTAGCTTACTACGAGCAGTACTTC. Amino acid sequence: CSATGLAYYEQYF.

The rearrangement uses TRBV28 and TRBJ1-5; 9 nucleotides agree with TRBD1. Germline CDR1 reads MDHEN; CDR2 reads SYDVKM. The CDR3 contains 15 residues. V was pared by 2 bases and J by 6 bases, with 5 bases of the junction left unmatched. DNA of the CDR3: TGTGCCAGCAGTTTAACAGGGGGCGACGGTCAGCCCCAGCATTTT. It encodes CASSLTGGDGQPQHF.

Here the CDR3 reads CSVVPPGADTEAFF. The CDR3 DNA is TGCAGCGTTGTTCCACCGGGGGCGGACACTGAAGCTTTCTTT. V usage is TRBV29-1 and J usage is TRBJ1-1; possible D gene TRBD1, 6 bases. V was shortened by 4 bases and J by 3 bases, with 15 bases between the two germline ends. Germline CDR1 SQVTM, CDR2 ANQGSEA. The CDR3 has 14 residues.